The 8 T cell receptor beta chains reported below all come from one sample, sequenced in a study of tissue T cells after allogeneic stem cell transplantation. Assay used: immunoSEQ multiplex PCR; TCRdb lists only in-frame clones, some missing. The profile shows roughly 42,000 clones, 80% to 95% of them singletons. Sequenced here: blood, sampled before transplantation. Receptors originate from a woman aged 35 to 75 who later had graft-versus-host disease after an allogeneic stem cell transplant.

The chain links TRBV5-1 to TRBJ2-2, with D uncertain. CDR1 and CDR2 from the germline V gene are SGHRS and YFSETQ. Trimming stripped 0 bases from V and 5 bases from J, with 5 bases between. The length of the CDR3 is 13 residues. The CDR3 DNA reads as TGCGCCAGCAGCTTGGCCCCTACCGGGGAGCTGTTTTTT. It yields the protein CASSLAPTGELFF. The whole variable domain, filled in from reference TRBV5-1 and TRBJ2-2, reads KAGVTQTPRYLIKTRGQQVTLSCSPISGHRSVSWYQQTPGQGLQFLFEYFSETQRNKGNFPGRFSGRQFSNSRSEMNVSTLELGDSALYLCASSLAPTGELFFGEGSRLTVL.

This chain uses TRBV28 with TRBJ2-4, with TRBD1 matching over 9 bases. CDR1 and CDR2 (germline): MDHEN, SYDVKM. V gave up 5 bases and J gave up 3 bases; unmatched junction bases: 2. This CDR3 is 14 amino acids long. The CDR3 is CASSPTGGKNIQYF. The DNA for the CDR3 is TGTGCCAGCAGTCCGACAGGGGGCAAAAACATTCAGTACTTC.

The rearrangement links TRBV19 to TRBJ2-1, with TRBD2 identical over 14 bases. The germline V gene encodes CDR1 LNHDA and CDR2 SQIVND (reference sequence). Trimming at V came to 6 bases and at J to 4 bases, leaving 5 bases not matched to a gene. This CDR3 is 16 amino acids long. The DNA for the CDR3 is TGTGCCAGTAGCGGTCGACTAGCGGGAGGGTACAATGAGCAGTTCTTC. Translating it yields CASSGRLAGGYNEQFF.

The CDR3 DNA follows: TGTGCCAGTAGTATAGTAGGGGGACCGGGACTAGCGGACTACGAGCAGTACTTC. It yields the protein CASSIVGGPGLADYEQYF. The gene calls are TRBV19 and TRBJ2-7; 11 nucleotides match TRBD2. The CDR3 runs to 18 residues. From germline, CDR1 is LNHDA and CDR2 SQIVND (reference sequence). V was clipped by 1 base and J by 3 bases; unmatched bases: 11. Full variable domain (missing parts from reference TRBV19 and TRBJ2-7): DGGITQSPKYLFRKEGQNVTLSCEQNLNHDAMYWYRQDPGQGLRLIYYSQIVNDFQKGDIAEGYSVSREKKESFPLTVTSAQKNPTAFYLCASSIVGGPGLADYEQYFGPGTRLTVT.

V is TRBV4-3 and J is TRBJ2-1; D might be TRBD2 (6 bases). The CDR3 has 15 amino acids. Germline CDR1 is LGHNA and CDR2 is YSLEER. V was shortened by 0 bases and J by 6 bases, with 12 bases between the two germline ends. As DNA, the CDR3 is TGCGCCAGCAGCCAAGATACCGGGAGTCCCAATGAGCAGTTCTTC. Translating it yields CASSQDTGSPNEQFF.

The chain carries TRBV24-1 and TRBJ2-2, with TRBD1 matching 7 bases. Per the germline V gene, CDR1 is KGHDR and CDR2 is SFDVKD. The CDR3 runs 15 residues. V lost 3 bases to trimming and J lost 4 bases; unmatched junction nucleotides: 4. CDR3 DNA: TGTGCCACCAGTGATAACAGGGGACCCACCGGGGAGCTGTTTTTT. It is translated as CATSDNRGPTGELFF.

The genes are TRBV5-1 and TRBJ2-1; D uncertain. Germline CDR1 reads SGHRS; CDR2 reads YFSETQ. V was cut by 0 bases and J by 12 bases, with 13 bases left in between. The CDR3 has 13 amino acids. CDR3 in amino acids: CASSLAGIEPQFF. CDR3 DNA sequence: TGCGCCAGCAGCTTGGCCGGTATCGAGCCGCAGTTCTTC.

The V and J genes are TRBV6-6 and TRBJ1-2, with D maybe TRBD1 (5 bases). V was shortened by 2 bases and J by 7 bases, with 14 bases between the two germline ends. This CDR3 spans 14 amino acids. The germline V gene has CDR1 MNHNY and CDR2 SVGAGI (reference sequence). The CDR3: CASSYPTGDGGYTF. In DNA form, the CDR3 reads TGTGCCAGCAGTTACCCCACGGGGGACGGTGGCTACACCTTC.